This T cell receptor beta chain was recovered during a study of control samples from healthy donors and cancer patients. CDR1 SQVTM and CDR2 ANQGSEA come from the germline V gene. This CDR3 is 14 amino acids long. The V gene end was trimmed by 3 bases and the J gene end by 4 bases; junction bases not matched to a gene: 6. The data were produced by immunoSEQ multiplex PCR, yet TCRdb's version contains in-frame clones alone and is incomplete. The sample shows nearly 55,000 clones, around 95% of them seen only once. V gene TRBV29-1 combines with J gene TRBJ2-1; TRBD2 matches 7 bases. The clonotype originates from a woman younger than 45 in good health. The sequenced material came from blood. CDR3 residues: CSVEPASGYNEQFF. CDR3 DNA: TGCAGCGTTGAGCCGGCTAGCGGATACAATGAGCAGTTCTTC.